These T cell receptor beta chains were read from a single sample in a study of vaccination and CD4 T cells after COVID-19. Their antigens are not known. In TCRdb, the PCR reads were re-called with MiXCR into one record per CDR3 protein. The repertoire includes about 12,000 distinct CDR3 sequences, about three fifths of them detected once, and approximately 8% sits in the top ten. Sequenced material: CD4+ T cells from blood, cultured in vitro. The receptors here all came from a human donor who had recovered from COVID-19. The CDR3 runs from the conserved cysteine through the conserved F or W. The D gene is left open where the match is weak. Clone size is not always given. Where it is, it says once, few, many or a class for expanded clones.

D gene: TRBD1; clone size: NA; V gene: TRBV10-3; J gene: TRBJ1-5; CDR3 protein: CAISESETGTKPQHF; CDR3 DNA: TGTGCCATCAGTGAGTCGGAGACAGGGACCAAGCCCCAGCATTTT
D gene: NA; clone size: NA; V gene: TRBV5-4; J gene: TRBJ1-2; CDR3 protein: CASSDSRGGYTF; CDR3 DNA: TGTGCCAGCAGCGACTCCAGGGGCGGCTACACCTTC
D gene: NA; clone size: NA; V gene: TRBV2; J gene: TRBJ2-1; CDR3 protein: CASMGGAEQFF; CDR3 DNA: TGTGCCAGCATGGGAGGTGCTGAGCAGTTCTTC
D gene: TRBD2; clone size: NA; V gene: TRBV5-1; J gene: TRBJ2-3; CDR3 protein: CASSPGTSGRADTQYF; CDR3 DNA: TGCGCCAGCAGCCCCGGGACTAGCGGGAGAGCAGATACGCAGTATTTT
D gene: NA; clone size: NA; V gene: TRBV7-2; J gene: TRBJ2-7; CDR3 protein: CASSLDFDGEQYF; CDR3 DNA: TGTGCCAGCAGCTTAGATTTCGACGGCGAGCAGTACTTC
D gene: NA; clone size: NA; V gene: TRBV11-2; J gene: TRBJ2-3; CDR3 protein: CASSLYAGTDTQYF; CDR3 DNA: TGTGCCAGCAGCTTATACGCCGGCACAGATACGCAGTATTTT
D gene: NA; clone size: NA; V gene: TRBV28; J gene: TRBJ1-2; CDR3 protein: CATYPYVGGYTF; CDR3 DNA: TGTGCCACGTATCCCTATGTGGGTGGCTACACCTTC
D gene: TRBD2; clone size: few; V gene: TRBV7-2; J gene: TRBJ2-3; CDR3 protein: CASSLTPVLAGGGTDTQYF; CDR3 DNA: TGTGCCAGCAGCTTGACTCCTGTCCTAGCGGGAGGTGGGACAGATACGCAGTATTTT
D gene: NA; clone size: few; V gene: TRBV20-1; J gene: TRBJ2-1; CDR3 protein: CSAARLVYYNEQFF; CDR3 DNA: TGCAGTGCCGCCAGACTAGTGTACTACAATGAGCAGTTCTTC
D gene: TRBD1; clone size: NA; V gene: TRBV6-5; J gene: TRBJ2-5; CDR3 protein: CASSYGTGDETQYF; CDR3 DNA: TGTGCCAGCAGTTACGGGACAGGGGACGAGACCCAGTACTTC
D gene: NA; clone size: few; V gene: TRBV19; J gene: TRBJ2-2; CDR3 protein: CASRDGGAERTGELFF; CDR3 DNA: TGTGCCAGTAGGGATGGGGGGGCAGAAAGGACCGGGGAGCTGTTTTTT
D gene: TRBD1; clone size: NA; V gene: TRBV28; J gene: TRBJ1-2; CDR3 protein: CASSLWTGGNYGYTF; CDR3 DNA: TGTGCCAGCAGTTTATGGACAGGGGGCAACTATGGCTACACCTTC
D gene: NA; clone size: NA; V gene: TRBV12-3/TRBV12-4; J gene: TRBJ1-6; CDR3 protein: CASNSGVGNSPLHF; CDR3 DNA: TGTGCCAGCAATTCTGGGGTGGGGAATTCACCCCTCCACTTT
D gene: NA; clone size: once; V gene: TRBV10-3; J gene: TRBJ1-1; CDR3 protein: CAISALGAAMNTEAFF; CDR3 DNA: TGTGCCATCAGTGCGTTAGGAGCCGCTATGAACACTGAAGCTTTCTTT
D gene: NA; clone size: NA; V gene: TRBV20-1; J gene: TRBJ1-5; CDR3 protein: CSARHRDRSKPQHF; CDR3 DNA: TGCAGTGCTAGACACAGGGATAGGTCAAAGCCCCAGCATTTT
D gene: NA; clone size: few; V gene: TRBV6-5; J gene: TRBJ1-6; CDR3 protein: CASSYSRVGSPLHF; CDR3 DNA: TGTGCCAGCAGTTACTCGAGGGTCGGTTCACCCCTCCACTTT
D gene: NA; clone size: NA; V gene: TRBV20-1; J gene: TRBJ2-7; CDR3 protein: CSAESGSSYEQYF; CDR3 DNA: TGCAGTGCCGAAAGCGGGTCTTCCTACGAGCAGTACTTC
D gene: TRBD1; clone size: few; V gene: TRBV20-1; J gene: TRBJ1-1; CDR3 protein: CRGQGGTEAFF; CDR3 DNA: TGCAGAGGACAGGGTGGTACTGAAGCTTTCTTT
D gene: TRBD1; clone size: NA; V gene: TRBV15; J gene: TRBJ1-1; CDR3 protein: CATSRAGTGWVTEAFF; CDR3 DNA: TGTGCCACCAGCAGAGCCGGGACAGGGTGGGTCACTGAAGCTTTCTTT
D gene: TRBD1; clone size: NA; V gene: TRBV12-3/TRBV12-4; J gene: TRBJ2-7; CDR3 protein: CASSLGGSSYEQYF; CDR3 DNA: TGTGCCAGCAGCCTAGGGGGCAGCTCCTACGAGCAGTACTTC
D gene: NA; clone size: NA; V gene: TRBV24-1; J gene: TRBJ2-2; CDR3 protein: CATSDGPDRLFF; CDR3 DNA: TGTGCCACCAGTGATGGCCCGGATAGGCTGTTTTTT
D gene: NA; clone size: NA; V gene: TRBV6-1; J gene: TRBJ2-7; CDR3 protein: CASRWQGSYEQYF; CDR3 DNA: TGTGCCAGCAGATGGCAGGGATCCTACGAGCAGTACTTC
D gene: TRBD1; clone size: NA; V gene: TRBV7-9; J gene: TRBJ1-3; CDR3 protein: CASSKTGASGNTIYF; CDR3 DNA: TGTGCCAGCAGCAAGACAGGGGCCTCTGGAAACACCATATATTTT
D gene: NA; clone size: NA; V gene: TRBV5-4; J gene: TRBJ1-2; CDR3 protein: CASSLSGRGTVGYTF; CDR3 DNA: TGTGCCAGCAGCCTTTCGGGGCGGGGAACGGTTGGCTACACCTTC
D gene: TRBD2; clone size: NA; V gene: TRBV7-2; J gene: TRBJ2-3; CDR3 protein: CASISLAGDTDTQYF; CDR3 DNA: TGTGCCAGCATCTCTCTAGCGGGGGACACAGATACGCAGTATTTT
D gene: NA; clone size: NA; V gene: TRBV20-1; J gene: TRBJ1-4; CDR3 protein: CSAPRGEKLFF; CDR3 DNA: TGCAGTGCCCCCCGAGGAGAAAAACTGTTTTTT
D gene: NA; clone size: few; V gene: TRBV20-1; J gene: TRBJ1-5; CDR3 protein: CSASAGRYSNQPQHF; CDR3 DNA: TGCAGTGCTAGTGCTGGGAGATATAGCAATCAGCCCCAGCATTTT
D gene: TRBD1; clone size: NA; V gene: TRBV6-1; J gene: TRBJ1-2; CDR3 protein: CASTKGDRGQRGYGYTF; CDR3 DNA: TGTGCCAGCACAAAGGGGGACAGGGGGCAAAGAGGCTATGGCTACACCTTC
D gene: TRBD1; clone size: NA; V gene: TRBV30; J gene: TRBJ1-6; CDR3 protein: CAWSKQGTYNSPLHF; CDR3 DNA: TGTGCCTGGAGCAAACAGGGGACCTATAATTCACCCCTCCACTTT
D gene: TRBD2; clone size: medium-sized; V gene: TRBV6-5; J gene: TRBJ2-5; CDR3 protein: CASSYSASGRAGETQYF; CDR3 DNA: TGTGCCAGCAGTTACTCAGCCAGCGGGAGGGCCGGGGAGACCCAGTACTTC
D gene: NA; clone size: NA; V gene: TRBV20-1; J gene: TRBJ1-6; CDR3 protein: CSAREVVGTVVGSPLHF; CDR3 DNA: TGCAGTGCTAGAGAAGTCGTGGGGACGGTAGTGGGTTCACCCCTCCACTTT
D gene: NA; clone size: NA; V gene: TRBV14; J gene: TRBJ2-2; CDR3 protein: CASSPQGQARQTGELFF; CDR3 DNA: TGTGCCAGCAGCCCACAGGGCCAAGCTCGCCAGACCGGGGAGCTGTTTTTT
D gene: TRBD1; clone size: few; V gene: TRBV10-3; J gene: TRBJ1-5; CDR3 protein: CAISRGTGGSGSNQPQHF; CDR3 DNA: TGTGCCATCAGCCGTGGGACAGGGGGATCTGGGAGCAATCAGCCCCAGCATTTT
D gene: NA; clone size: NA; V gene: TRBV19; J gene: TRBJ1-5; CDR3 protein: CASSRQTGNQPQHF; CDR3 DNA: TGTGCCAGTAGTAGGCAAACAGGGAATCAGCCCCAGCATTTT
D gene: TRBD2; clone size: NA; V gene: TRBV6-2/TRBV6-3; J gene: TRBJ2-5; CDR3 protein: CVSRLRLAGDETQYF; CDR3 DNA: TGTGTCAGCAGACTTCGACTAGCGGGAGATGAGACCCAGTACTTC
D gene: TRBD2; clone size: NA; V gene: TRBV6-5; J gene: TRBJ2-3; CDR3 protein: CASSYFGGASGSDTQYF; CDR3 DNA: TGTGCCAGCAGTTACTTCGGGGGCGCTAGCGGGAGCGATACGCAGTATTTT
D gene: NA; clone size: NA; V gene: TRBV7-9; J gene: TRBJ2-6; CDR3 protein: CASSLALGYRAGANVLTF; CDR3 DNA: TGTGCCAGCAGCTTAGCGTTGGGTTACAGGGCCGGGGCCAACGTCCTGACTTTC
D gene: NA; clone size: few; V gene: TRBV6-1; J gene: TRBJ2-7; CDR3 protein: CASSQGNTYEQYF; CDR3 DNA: TGTGCCAGCAGTCAGGGTAATACCTACGAGCAGTACTTC
D gene: NA; clone size: NA; V gene: TRBV28; J gene: TRBJ1-2; CDR3 protein: CASSLYGTHGYTF; CDR3 DNA: TGTGCCAGCAGTTTATACGGGACCCATGGCTACACCTTC
D gene: NA; clone size: NA; V gene: TRBV6-5; J gene: TRBJ2-7; CDR3 protein: CASSFLGLTYEQYF; CDR3 DNA: TGTGCCAGCAGTTTCTTGGGGCTTACCTACGAGCAGTACTTC
D gene: NA; clone size: NA; V gene: TRBV20-1; J gene: TRBJ2-1; CDR3 protein: CSASKRVSYNEQFF; CDR3 DNA: TGCAGTGCTAGCAAGCGCGTCTCCTACAATGAGCAGTTCTTC
D gene: NA; clone size: NA; V gene: TRBV7-9; J gene: TRBJ2-3; CDR3 protein: CASSLERARGTDTQYF; CDR3 DNA: TGTGCCAGCAGCTTAGAAAGGGCGCGGGGCACAGATACGCAGTATTTT
D gene: NA; clone size: NA; V gene: TRBV10-3; J gene: TRBJ2-5; CDR3 protein: CAIREPGHPTSETQYF; CDR3 DNA: TGTGCCATCAGGGAGCCTGGACACCCAACATCGGAGACCCAGTACTTC
D gene: TRBD1; clone size: few; V gene: TRBV24-1; J gene: TRBJ2-3; CDR3 protein: CATSDRDRGDTQYF; CDR3 DNA: TGTGCCACCAGTGACCGGGACAGGGGGGATACGCAGTATTTT